The next 20 T cell receptor beta chains were all read from a single sample in a study of identical twins. TCRdb analysed the 5' RACE reads with MiXCR anew, one entry per CDR3 protein. Seen here are 1.5 million to 2 million distinct CDR3 sequences, roughly a third observed once, and the top ten hold 0.25% to 0.3%. The sequencing sample was made of cord blood. These receptors all come from a newborn girl in good health.

For the CDR3, the DNA is TGTGCCAGCTCGAGGGGTTGGACAACCACCTTC. Protein: CASSRGWTTTF. This chain joins TRBV28 and TRBJ1-2; perhaps TRBD1 as D (5 bases). V was trimmed by 8 bases and J by 13 bases, leaving 17 bases between them. This CDR3 is 11 amino acids long. Germline CDR1 is MDHEN and CDR2 is SYDVKM.

This chain links TRBV20-1 with TRBJ1-2, with a weak D call TRBD1 (6 bases). The germline V gene has CDR1 DFQATT and CDR2 SNEGSKA (reference sequence). V gave up 6 bases and J gave up 4 bases, with 12 bases separating them. The CDR3 has 12 residues. CDR3 amino acids: CSAEGQRYGYTF. The CDR3 DNA follows: TGCAGTGCGGAAGGACAGCGCTATGGCTACACCTTC.

The chain has TRBV5-1 and TRBJ1-4; D gene ambiguous. Germline CDR1 and CDR2: SGHRS and YFSETQ. With 0 bases removed from V and 7 bases from J, the gap between germline ends came to 10 bases. The CDR3 has 14 residues. The CDR3 DNA sequence: TGCGCCAGCAGCTTGGTGCTAAGCGGTGAAAAACTGTTTTTT. This translates into CASSLVLSGEKLFF.

This clonotype was seen a few times. V usage is TRBV5-5 and J usage is TRBJ1-2, with 12 bases identical to TRBD1. V trimming: 4 bases; J trimming: 2 bases; junction bases outside the gene matches: 6. CDR3 length: 16 residues. Germline lookup yields CDR1 SGHKS and CDR2 YYEKEE (reference sequence). CDR3 amino acids: CASSPSGTGGNYGYTF. The CDR3 DNA sequence: TGTGCCAGCAGCCCCTCCGGGACAGGGGGCAACTATGGCTACACCTTC.

This chain connects TRBV20-1 to TRBJ2-1; 11 nucleotides agree with TRBD2. V shed 4 bases and J 5 bases; nucleotides not matched to a gene: 7. Per germline, CDR1 DFQATT and CDR2 SNEGSKA (reference sequence). The CDR3 is 15 amino acids. CDR3 residues: CSANPTSGTHNEQFF. As DNA, the CDR3 is TGCAGTGCTAACCCGACTAGCGGGACCCACAATGAGCAGTTCTTC.

This clonotype was observed a handful of times. The chain employs TRBV18 and TRBJ2-1; 9 nucleotides match TRBD1. The germline gives CDR1 KGHSH, CDR2 LQKENI. This CDR3 comprises 15 residues. V was clipped by 4 bases and J by 7 bases; unmatched bases: 8. The DNA of the CDR3 is TGTGCCAGCTCACACACAGGGGGCCATGCGAATGAGCAGTTCTTC. It is translated as CASSHTGGHANEQFF. The whole variable domain, filled in from reference TRBV18 and TRBJ2-1, reads NAGVMQNPRHLVRRRGQEARLRCSPMKGHSHVYWYRQLPEEGLKFMVYLQKENIIDESGMPKERFSAEFPKEGPSILRIQQVVRGDSAAYFCASSHTGGHANEQFFGPGTRLTVL.

The chain couples TRBV28 to TRBJ1-4, with 9 bases that match TRBD1. CDR1 is MDHEN, CDR2 SYDVKM, per germline. The V segment lost 5 bases and the J segment 8 bases; nucleotides outside the gene matches: 9. CDR3 length equals 15 residues. The CDR3 nucleotides are TGTGCCAGCAGTCCCACCGGGACAGGGAAGGAAAAACTGTTTTTT. The encoded protein is CASSPTGTGKEKLFF.

The table lists this clonotype with a few counts. The chain couples TRBV5-1 to TRBJ2-3; TRBD2 is a possible D gene (6 bases). Germline CDR1 is SGHRS and CDR2 is YFSETQ. V lost 7 bases to trimming and J lost 3 bases, with 15 bases between them. The CDR3 is 14 amino acids. The CDR3 sequence is CASLLGGETDTQYF. The DNA of the CDR3 is TGCGCCAGCTTACTAGGAGGGGAGACAGATACGCAGTATTTT.

With respect to this clonotype: At one end, the junction sequence differs from germline, possibly due to a read error. This sequence joins TRBV5-1 and TRBJ1-1; D is ambiguous. CDR3 size: 13 residues. CDR1 is SGHRS, CDR2 YFSETQ, per germline. CDR3 nucleotides: TGCGCCTGCAGCTTGGACCGGAACACTGAAGCTTTCTTT. Encoded protein: CACSLDRNTEAFF.

This clonotype has a single count. A junction boundary mismatches the germline segment, possibly from a read error. The rearrangement joins TRBV6-1 to TRBJ2-1; maybe TRBD1 (6 bases). The CDR3 consists of 15 residues. Germline CDR1 reads MNHNS; CDR2 reads SASEGT. CDR3 in amino acids: CASTPVAGTYNEHFF. In nucleotides, the CDR3 is TGTGCCAGCACCCCGGTCGCAGGGACATACAATGAGCATTTCTTC.

The chain employs TRBV11-2 and TRBJ2-3; a possible D gene is TRBD1 (5 bases). The CDR3 has 16 residues. Trimming cost V 2 bases and J 3 bases, with 15 bases left between them. CDR1 and CDR2 (germline): SGHAT, FQNNGV. The DNA of the CDR3 is TGTGCCAGCAGCTTAAGGGGCCTGGTTTCTACAGATACGCAGTATTTT. Translation: CASSLRGLVSTDTQYF. The full variable domain, with the rest looked up from reference TRBV11-2 and TRBJ2-3, is EAGVAQSPRYKIIEKRQSVAFWCNPISGHATLYWYQQILGQGPKLLIQFQNNGVVDDSQLPKDRFSAERLKGVDSTLKIQPAKLEDSAVYLCASSLRGLVSTDTQYFGPGTRLTVL.

This clonotype has a handful of counts. The chain has TRBV5-1 and TRBJ2-1, with D perhaps TRBD2 (6 bases). The CDR3 length is 15 residues. Germline V gives CDR1 SGHRS, CDR2 YFSETQ. Deletions cut 4 bases from V and 3 bases from J, with 14 bases between. The CDR3 DNA follows: TGCGCCAGCAGCGCGCTAGCGACCTTCTACAATGAGCAGTTCTTC. Translating it yields CASSALATFYNEQFF. Drawing the rest from reference TRBV5-1 and TRBJ2-1, the complete variable domain is KAGVTQTPRYLIKTRGQQVTLSCSPISGHRSVSWYQQTPGQGLQFLFEYFSETQRNKGNFPGRFSGRQFSNSRSEMNVSTLELGDSALYLCASSALATFYNEQFFGPGTRLTVL.

The chain employs TRBV20-1 and TRBJ2-2; D may match TRBD1 or TRBD2 (5 bases each). The CDR3 runs to 13 residues. The V gene's germline CDR1 is DFQATT and CDR2 SNEGSKA (reference sequence). The DNA for the CDR3 is TGCAGCACTTATGGGACCCCCACCGGGGAGCTGTTTTTT. It codes for CSTYGTPTGELFF.

CDR3 amino acids: CASSTPSAEAFF. The CDR3 nucleotides read TGTGCCAGCAGCACCCCGAGCGCTGAAGCTTTCTTT. The chain has TRBV2 and TRBJ1-1; D not certain. Trimming pared 6 bases from V and 6 bases from J, leaving 11 bases between. The germline gives CDR1 SNHLY, CDR2 FYNNEI. The CDR3 is 12 amino acids.

This chain joins TRBV20-1 and TRBJ2-1; 8 positions match TRBD2. J lost 10 bases, V lost 0 bases, and 11 bases had no gene match. Per the germline V gene, CDR1 is DFQATT and CDR2 is SNEGSKA (reference sequence). The CDR3 length is 15 residues. The CDR3 region has the DNA TGCAGTGCTAGAGATATGACGGGAGGGTTCTACGAGCAGTTCTTC. Translating gives CSARDMTGGFYEQFF.

The chain has TRBV28 and TRBJ1-5; D unclear. Trimming stripped 7 bases from V and 9 bases from J, with 16 bases between. The CDR3 is 13 amino acids. Germline V gene lookup returns CDR1 MDHEN and CDR2 SYDVKM. CDR3: CASTPTSRWPQHF. CDR3 coding DNA: TGTGCCAGCACCCCGACATCGCGGTGGCCCCAGCATTTT.

This clonotype was counted a few times. This chain uses TRBV12-3 or TRBV12-4 with TRBJ2-4, with TRBD1 matching over 8 bases. The CDR3 covers 13 residues. Trimming at V came to 3 bases and at J to 7 bases, leaving 2 bases not matched to a gene. CDR3 in amino acids: CASSFQGANIQYF. The DNA for the CDR3 is TGTGCCAGCAGTTTCCAGGGGGCTAACATTCAGTACTTC.

The chain has TRBV28 and TRBJ2-3; D perhaps matches TRBD2 (6 bases). CDR3 length equals 14 residues. Trimming removed 3 bases from V and 7 bases from J, with 14 bases in between. CDR1 and CDR2 from the germline V gene are MDHEN and SYDVKM. The CDR3 bases are TGTGCCAGCAGTTTGCGGGGCCTTCCGAATACGCAGTATTTT. Protein product: CASSLRGLPNTQYF.

This clonotype was seen a handful of times. V gene TRBV7-2 combines with J gene TRBJ2-7; 15 nucleotides match TRBD2. CDR1 and CDR2 (germline): SGHTA, FQGNSA. The V gene end was trimmed by 5 bases and the J gene end by 7 bases; junction bases not matched to a gene: 15. The CDR3 totals 18 residues. In DNA form, the CDR3 reads TGTGCCAGCAGCCCCCCGGGACTAGCGGGAGGAAGGTACAATGAGCAGTACTTC. It is translated as CASSPPGLAGGRYNEQYF.

A few counts support this clonotype. This sequence joins TRBV6-2 or TRBV6-3 and TRBJ2-3; 8 nucleotides agree with TRBD2. This CDR3 region has 16 residues. The V segment lost 4 bases and the J segment 3 bases; nucleotides outside the gene matches: 9. Germline V CDR1 and CDR2: MNHEY, SVGEGT. This CDR3 reads CASSSTLGGATDTQYF. The CDR3 bases are TGTGCCAGCAGTTCGACCCTCGGGGGGGCGACAGATACGCAGTATTTT.